The rows below give T cell receptor beta chains drawn from one sample of a study of T cell responses to AZD1222 COVID-19 vaccine. Generated by immunoSEQ multiplex PCR, the TCRdb table keeps only in-frame clones and is missing some. The sample carries about 130,000 clones, around nine tenths recorded once. The specimen comprised peripheral blood, sampled on day 0 of AZD1222 vaccination. These receptors were obtained from an adult in good health. CDR3s include the opening cysteine and the closing phenylalanine or tryptophan. Each record gives: V gene, CDR3 protein.

V gene: TRBV6-1
CDR3 protein: CASSELTVYEQYF

V gene: TRBV3-1/TRBV3-2
CDR3 protein: CASSPLTSGGAYEQYF

V gene: TRBV3-1/TRBV3-2
CDR3 protein: CASSQEGVRTPRTFHEQFF

V gene: TRBV30
CDR3 protein: CAWNRAYTGELFF

V gene: TRBV9
CDR3 protein: CASSPQGGDTQYF

V gene: TRBV7-2
CDR3 protein: CASSKQGRGGRYEQYF

V gene: TRBV4-1
CDR3 protein: CASSQAVLGEGVAEAFF

V gene: TRBV7-3
CDR3 protein: CASSLGSTGVDTQYF

V gene: TRBV29-1
CDR3 protein: CSFLCGRDRGDNEQFF

V gene: TRBV27
CDR3 protein: CASSYSGGDYNEQFF

V gene: TRBV5-6
CDR3 protein: CASSTGTTPLREQYF

V gene: TRBV6-6
CDR3 protein: CASSPPPGAQGWRGYNEQFF

V gene: TRBV2
CDR3 protein: CASRDNWGNNQPQHF

V gene: TRBV9
CDR3 protein: CASGLNSGTGERDTQYF

V gene: TRBV2
CDR3 protein: CASSPQRLVGYTF

V gene: TRBV19
CDR3 protein: CASSAPGHNQPQHF

V gene: TRBV10-3
CDR3 protein: CAISELETGGADGELFF

V gene: TRBV5-1
CDR3 protein: CASSQDQNTEAFF

V gene: TRBV3-1/TRBV3-2
CDR3 protein: CASSQPGTYEQYF

V gene: TRBV19
CDR3 protein: CASKSVGVSNQPQHF

V gene: TRBV5-1
CDR3 protein: CASSLAGGNYGYTF

V gene: TRBV27
CDR3 protein: CASSLRGATPLHF

V gene: TRBV6-5
CDR3 protein: CASSLSNDINEQFF

V gene: TRBV19
CDR3 protein: CASSPGQGSAYEQYF

V gene: TRBV9
CDR3 protein: CASSVSGPVTSEAFF

V gene: TRBV5-4
CDR3 protein: CASSLSQTTGELFF

V gene: TRBV10-3
CDR3 protein: CAISGGQGGTEAFF

V gene: TRBV30
CDR3 protein: CAWSDSLSSDNSPLHF

V gene: TRBV6-2/TRBV6-3
CDR3 protein: CASSVGLADTQYF

V gene: TRBV19
CDR3 protein: CASIGATGFYGYTF

V gene: TRBV5-6
CDR3 protein: CASSLDRGSGRLNYGYTF

V gene: TRBV3-1/TRBV3-2
CDR3 protein: CASSQVIRNTEAFF

V gene: TRBV30
CDR3 protein: CAWSGRDSPLHF

V gene: TRBV27
CDR3 protein: CASSLDRREWNEQFF

V gene: TRBV4-2
CDR3 protein: CASSFGVGEKLFF

V gene: TRBV6-1
CDR3 protein: CASSEAPGAGNTIYF

V gene: TRBV7-2
CDR3 protein: CASSFVQGPYYGYTF

V gene: TRBV5-4
CDR3 protein: CASSLDRAPGHEQFF

V gene: TRBV7-7
CDR3 protein: CASSLQQTGELFF

V gene: TRBV19
CDR3 protein: CAINAGTAYGYTF

V gene: TRBV30
CDR3 protein: CAWNQNYGYTF

V gene: TRBV2
CDR3 protein: CASSEPSGGRETQYF

V gene: TRBV19
CDR3 protein: CASSMGDRGQPQHF

V gene: TRBV7-6
CDR3 protein: CASSLSAASSYEQYF

V gene: TRBV4-2
CDR3 protein: CASSEDGRRNSPLHF

V gene: TRBV7-8
CDR3 protein: CASSLNRDLQETQYF

V gene: TRBV19
CDR3 protein: CASGKRTVGRMNTEAFF

V gene: TRBV29-1
CDR3 protein: CSVSNRRVSKETQYF